The next 2 T cell receptor beta chains were all read from a single sample in a study of blood T cell repertoires in COVID-19 (dated by TCRdb to the early 2020s). Receptor amplification or capture employed the immunoSEQ multiplex PCR assay. Entries here come from immuneACCESS through TCRdb and include only in-frame sequences with V and J called. Some clones fail to appear in such tables; in the studies checked, an unresolved V gene covers under half of the shortfall, and the cause of the remainder is unknown. Present in this sample are about 200,000 clones, approximately 84% of which were seen just once. Roughly 15% of the sample is taken by the ten largest. The sequenced sample consisted of PBMCs or T cells enriched from blood (not recorded which). These receptor sequences come from a man aged 35 to 55 who had recovered from COVID-19.

The V call is TRBV24-1, the J call TRBJ1-5, with 7 bases aligning to TRBD1. The CDR3 extends over 15 amino acids. Germline assignment: CDR1 KGHDR and CDR2 SFDVKD. V shed 4 bases, J shed 6 bases, and the junction held 8 bases outside the gene matches. This CDR3 is CATSDARTGTQPQHF. The CDR3 DNA reads as TGTGCCACCAGTGACGCCCGGACAGGCACTCAGCCCCAGCATTTT.

Written as DNA, the CDR3 is TGTGCCAGCAGCTCCCTAGCGGGCCACGAGCAGTACTTC. It yields the protein CASSSLAGHEQYF. This chain joins TRBV7-8 and TRBJ2-7; TRBD2 matches 8 bases. The V gene's germline CDR1 is SGHVS and CDR2 FQNEAQ. Unmatched junction bases numbered 4, after V lost 4 bases and J lost 5 bases. CDR3 length: 13 amino acids.